The clone carrying this T cell receptor (beta chain) was observed a handful of times. What it recognizes is unknown. Alongside a J-beta primer mix, a sample-barcoded 5' primer served in a second PCR lasting 7 to 11 cycles. Every cDNA molecule carried a tag from a template-switch adaptor bearing 12 random nucleotides. TCRdb re-analysed the 5' RACE reads in MiXCR, keeping a single row per CDR3 protein. The table lists about 1.8 million distinct CDR3 sequences, around 50% of them singletons. CDR1 and CDR2 (germline): MNHEY, SMNVEV (reference sequence). V lost 1 base and J 1 base, leaving 11 bases between the germline ends. The CDR3 totals 15 residues. The data stem from a study of blood T cells in healthy people across ages. General observations from the study: A conclusive naive versus antigen-experienced comparison was prevented by the unsorted PBMCs. A strong correlation was seen between TCR beta diversity and naive T cell percentage.

At least 6 micrograms of total RNA were extracted per sample. Sequenced: blood. This receptor was obtained from a woman aged 40 to 50 in good health. The chain carries TRBV27 and TRBJ2-7; D might be TRBD1 or TRBD2, each matching 6 bases. DNA of the CDR3: TGTGCCAGCAGTTTATACCGGGGGCTGTCCTACGAGCAGTACTTC. Amino acids: CASSLYRGLSYEQYF.